A single sample gave rise to the 14 T cell receptor beta chains below, sequenced in a study of T cell changes during pregnancy in multiple sclerosis. Only in-frame clones appear in the TCRdb table, and some are missing; sequencing was by immunoSEQ multiplex PCR. The sample consists of around 50,000 clones, around 90% of them appearing once. The sequencing here drew on peripheral blood, taken in the first trimester of pregnancy. The receptor source for this set is a female donor with multiple sclerosis, enrolled in a pregnancy study.

This chain uses TRBV10-3 with TRBJ1-6; 9 nucleotides align to TRBD1. The CDR3 has 15 amino acids. With 3 bases clipped from V and 10 bases from J, the junction kept 7 bases outside the gene matches. CDR1 is ENHRY and CDR2 is SYGVKD in the germline V gene. DNA for the CDR3: TGTGCCATCAGTGATGGGAGACAGGGGGACTCACCCCTCCACTTT. Its translation: CAISDGRQGDSPLHF.

The chain couples TRBV5-1 to TRBJ1-6; D is undetermined. The CDR3 runs to 16 residues. Deletions cut 4 bases from V and 4 bases from J, with 15 bases between. Germline V gene lookup returns CDR1 SGHRS and CDR2 YFSETQ. CDR3 in DNA: TGCGCCAGCAGCCAAGCGGGGTCCTATTATAATTCACCCCTCCACTTT. Residues: CASSQAGSYYNSPLHF.

The chain recombines TRBV5-1 with TRBJ2-2; a weak D match, TRBD2 (6 bases). Germline lookup yields CDR1 SGHRS and CDR2 YFSETQ. The CDR3 has 16 amino acids. Trimming cost V 2 bases and J 0 bases, with 11 bases left between them. The DNA for the CDR3 is TGCGCCAGCAGCTTCATGGACTATGCGAACACCGGGGAGCTGTTTTTT. Translation: CASSFMDYANTGELFF.

The V gene is TRBV4-3, the J gene TRBJ1-2; the D gene is possibly TRBD1 (6 bases). The CDR3 is 13 amino acids. Trimming pared 4 bases from V and 8 bases from J, leaving 14 bases between. Germline V gene data show CDR1 as LGHNA and CDR2 as YSLEER. CDR3 coding DNA: TGCGCCAGCAGCCGGACGACAGGTACCGGCTACACCTTC. Translating gives CASSRTTGTGYTF.

This chain uses TRBV9 with TRBJ2-7; D remains unclear. V was trimmed by 4 bases and J by 6 bases, leaving 8 bases between them. Germline V CDR1 and CDR2: SGDLS, YYNGEE. CDR3 length equals 11 residues. The CDR3 DNA reads as TGTGCCAGCAGCAATACGGGCGAGCAGTACTTC. Protein sequence: CASSNTGEQYF.

The chain recombines TRBV13 with TRBJ1-2; no clear D gene. This CDR3 comprises 14 residues. Germline values: CDR1 PRHDT, CDR2 FYEKMQ (reference sequence). The V end lost 3 bases, the J end lost 5 bases, and 13 bases lay between the germline ends. The CDR3 loop reads CASSLSLDVYGYTF. CDR3 DNA: TGTGCCAGCAGCTTGTCGCTAGACGTATATGGCTACACCTTC.

This chain connects TRBV19 to TRBJ1-2, with D possibly being TRBD1 (6 bases). CDR1 is LNHDA, CDR2 SQIVND, per germline (reference sequence). V lost 10 bases, J lost 1 base, and 13 bases lay in between. This CDR3 spans 13 amino acids. CDR3 in amino acids: CATALDSNYGYTF. In nucleotides, the CDR3 is TGTGCCACCGCACTGGACAGTAACTATGGCTACACCTTC.

The CDR3 here is CASSRDRVGKLFF. CDR3 coding DNA: TGTGCCAGCAGTAGGGACAGGGTGGGGAAACTGTTTTTT. J is TRBJ1-4 and V is TRBV5-4; 9 nucleotides agree with TRBD1. The germline V gene encodes CDR1 SGHNT and CDR2 YYREEE (reference sequence). The V and J ends lost 5 bases and 11 bases, in that order; junction bases with no gene match: 7. The CDR3 runs 13 residues.

The J gene is TRBJ2-1, the V gene TRBV28, with 8 bases matching TRBD2. In germline, CDR1 is MDHEN, CDR2 SYDVKM. V shed 8 bases and J 5 bases; nucleotides not matched to a gene: 8. The CDR3 loop spans 14 amino acids. CDR3 sequence (DNA): TGTGCCAGCGCTCGGGGGGGCCCGAACAATGAGCAGTTCTTC. Its translation: CASARGGPNNEQFF.

This chain joins TRBV7-3 and TRBJ2-1; possible D gene TRBD2, 5 bases. Germline V gene lookup returns CDR1 SGHTA and CDR2 FQGTGA. The V end lost 3 bases, the J end lost 10 bases, and 10 bases lay between the germline ends. CDR3 length: 12 residues. The CDR3 bases are TGTGCCAGCAGCTTCTTGTCGGGGGAGCAGTTCTTC. Protein sequence: CASSFLSGEQFF.

The chain couples TRBV11-2 to TRBJ2-2; TRBD2 agrees at 7 bases. The junction had 5 bases not matched to a gene; V was cut back by 1 base and J by 6 bases. Germline-derived CDR1 and CDR2 are SGHAT and FQNNGV. The CDR3 is 15 residues long. The CDR3 loop is CASSLAQTSPGELFF. The CDR3 DNA reads TGTGCCAGCAGCTTAGCACAGACTAGCCCCGGGGAGCTGTTTTTT.

The chain has TRBV6-5 and TRBJ1-1; D gene uncertain. Trimming took off 6 bases at V and 0 bases at J, with 14 bases between the two ends. CDR1 is MNHEY and CDR2 is SVGAGI in the germline V gene. The CDR3 extends over 15 amino acids. The CDR3 region is CASSQSYAMNTEAFF. CDR3 nucleotides: TGTGCCAGCAGCCAAAGTTATGCTATGAACACTGAAGCTTTCTTT.

CDR3: CASSQRDRGLDEQYF. Here the CDR3 DNA reads TGCGCCAGCAGCCAGAGGGACAGGGGGCTTGACGAGCAGTACTTC. The chain combines TRBV4-1 with TRBJ2-7; 12 bases map to TRBD1. This CDR3 spans 15 amino acids. V gave up 3 bases and J gave up 5 bases; unmatched junction bases: 5. Germline assignment: CDR1 MGHRA and CDR2 YSYEKL.

This chain uses TRBV2 with TRBJ2-7, with D possibly matching TRBD1 (6 bases). The V end lost 6 bases, the J end lost 7 bases, and 10 bases lay between the germline ends. CDR1 and CDR2 from the germline V gene are SNHLY and FYNNEI. The CDR3 contains 11 residues. The CDR3: CASRYQGEQYF. CDR3 DNA sequence: TGTGCCAGCAGGTACCAGGGGGAGCAGTACTTC.